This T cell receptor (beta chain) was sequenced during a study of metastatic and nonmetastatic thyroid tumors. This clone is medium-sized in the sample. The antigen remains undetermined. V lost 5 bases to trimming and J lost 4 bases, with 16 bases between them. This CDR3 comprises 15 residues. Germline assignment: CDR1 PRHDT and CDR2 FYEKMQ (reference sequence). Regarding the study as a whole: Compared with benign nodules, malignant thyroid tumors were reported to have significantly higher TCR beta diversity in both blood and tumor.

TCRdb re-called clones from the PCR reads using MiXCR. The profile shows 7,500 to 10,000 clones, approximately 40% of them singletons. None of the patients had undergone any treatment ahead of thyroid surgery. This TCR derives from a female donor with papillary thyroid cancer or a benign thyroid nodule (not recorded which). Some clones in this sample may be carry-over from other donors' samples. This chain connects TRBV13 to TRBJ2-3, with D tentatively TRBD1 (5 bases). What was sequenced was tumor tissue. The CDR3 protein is CASSRTSLGADTQYF. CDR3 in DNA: TGTGCCAGCAGCCGGACATCCCTAGGGGCAGATACGCAGTATTTT.